The T cell receptor (beta chain) described here comes from a study of cytomegalovirus exposure and HLA in healthy donors. Turning to the study itself: In a later analysis, it was reported that the approximately 120 validation repertoires had been produced on the same platform as the 550 to 700 repertoires belonging to the first cohort.

Using immunoSEQ multiplex PCR, the repertoire was profiled, and TCRdb retains in-frame clones only, with some absent. The sample includes hundreds of thousands of clones, around 86% of them seen just once. A remark on this clone: Antigen specificity is unknown.

General study points: Diagnosis of cytomegalovirus status made by the classifier reportedly showed high specificity and sensitivity. One later analysis, an examination of the 90 to 150 validation repertoires, found that first-cohort TCR clusters tended to co-occur in them.

Donors were drawn from the roughly 130-subject validation cohort, separate from the approximately 640-subject first cohort. Germline CDR1 is LNHDA and CDR2 is SQIVND (reference sequence). V lost 4 bases and J 1 base, leaving 7 bases between the germline ends. The length of the CDR3 is 13 residues. The source is a woman aged 18-29 years in good health and CMV-seropositive. The V gene is TRBV19, the J gene TRBJ1-1; D is unclear. The sample comprised PBMCs. The CDR3 reads CASSRAGNTEAFF. DNA of the CDR3: TGTGCCAGTAGTAGGGCAGGGAACACTGAAGCTTTCTTT.